One T cell receptor (beta chain) is described in this entry. This entry belongs to a study of T cells after posttransplantation cyclophosphamide. Sequencing used immunoSEQ multiplex PCR; TCRdb keeps in-frame clones, though not all of them. The sample has under 1,500 clones; 78% are singletons. Busulfan-fludarabine conditioning, marrow transplant, and cyclophosphamide on days +3 and +4 were administered. The germline CDR1 and CDR2 sequences are MNHEY and SVGAGI. V lost 7 bases and J lost 3; bases outside the gene matches: 6. This CDR3 spans 13 amino acids. The TCR sequence derives from a female patient in her sixties who received an allogeneic stem cell transplant from an unrelated donor, was CMV-positive, and had acute GVHD only. Some T cells may arise from the graft donor. The chain carries TRBV6-5 and TRBJ2-7; 7 bases are shared with TRBD1. Sequencing was performed on PBMCs, taken approximately 230 days after allogeneic stem cell transplant with posttransplant cyclophosphamide. This CDR3 reads CASKPDRFYEQYF. The DNA of the CDR3 is TGTGCCAGCAAACCGGACAGGTTCTACGAGCAGTACTTC.